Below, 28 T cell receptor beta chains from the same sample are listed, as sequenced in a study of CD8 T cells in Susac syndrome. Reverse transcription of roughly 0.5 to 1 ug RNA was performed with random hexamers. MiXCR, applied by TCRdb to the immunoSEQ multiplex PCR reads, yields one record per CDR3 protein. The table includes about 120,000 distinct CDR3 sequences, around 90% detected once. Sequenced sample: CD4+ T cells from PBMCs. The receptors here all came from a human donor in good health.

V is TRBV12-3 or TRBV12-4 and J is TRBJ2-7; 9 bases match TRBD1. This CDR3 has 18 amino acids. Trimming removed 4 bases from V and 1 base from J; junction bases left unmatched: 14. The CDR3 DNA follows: TGTGCCAGCAGTTCCCTCGACTTACCGGGACAGGGTTCCTACGAGCAGTACTTC. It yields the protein CASSSLDLPGQGSYEQYF.

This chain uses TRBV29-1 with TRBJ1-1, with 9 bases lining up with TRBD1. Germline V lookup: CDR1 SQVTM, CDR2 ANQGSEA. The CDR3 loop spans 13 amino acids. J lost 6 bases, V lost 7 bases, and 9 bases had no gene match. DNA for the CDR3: TGCAGCGGCCAACAGGGGGCTGGCGCTGAAGCTTTCTTT. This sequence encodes CSGQQGAGAEAFF.

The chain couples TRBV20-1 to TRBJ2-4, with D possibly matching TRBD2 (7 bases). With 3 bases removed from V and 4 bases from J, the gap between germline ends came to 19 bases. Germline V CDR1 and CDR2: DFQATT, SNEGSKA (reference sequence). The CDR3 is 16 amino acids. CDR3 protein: CSARIGGMREKNIQYF. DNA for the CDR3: TGCAGTGCTAGGATAGGGGGTATGCGGGAGAAAAACATTCAGTACTTC.

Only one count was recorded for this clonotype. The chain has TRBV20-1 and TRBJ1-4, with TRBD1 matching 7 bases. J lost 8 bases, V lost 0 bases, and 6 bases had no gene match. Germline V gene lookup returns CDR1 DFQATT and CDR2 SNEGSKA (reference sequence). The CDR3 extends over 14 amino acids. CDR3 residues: CSARDLGTDEKLFF. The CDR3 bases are TGCAGTGCTAGAGATCTCGGGACAGACGAAAAACTGTTTTTT.

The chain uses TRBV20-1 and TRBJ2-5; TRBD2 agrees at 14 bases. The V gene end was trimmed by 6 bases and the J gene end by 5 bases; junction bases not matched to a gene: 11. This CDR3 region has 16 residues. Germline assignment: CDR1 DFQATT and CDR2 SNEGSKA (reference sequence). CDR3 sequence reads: CSAIDGTSGSYETQYF. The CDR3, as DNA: TGCAGTGCAATCGATGGGACTAGCGGGAGCTATGAGACCCAGTACTTC.

CDR3: CASSSGTVYGYTF. The CDR3 nucleotides read TGTGCCAGCAGCTCTGGGACGGTCTATGGCTACACCTTC. The chain is built from TRBV7-9 and TRBJ1-2; D possibly corresponds to TRBD1 (5 bases). Trimming pared 4 bases from V and 4 bases from J, leaving 10 bases between. Looked up from germline, CDR1 is SEHNR and CDR2 is FQNEAQ (reference sequence). The CDR3 length is 13 residues.

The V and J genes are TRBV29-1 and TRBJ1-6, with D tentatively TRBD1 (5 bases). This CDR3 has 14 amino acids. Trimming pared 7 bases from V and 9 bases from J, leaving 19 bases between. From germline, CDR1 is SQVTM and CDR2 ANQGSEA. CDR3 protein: CSGGVERSGSPLHF. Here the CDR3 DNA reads TGCAGCGGGGGGGTCGAACGGAGCGGTTCACCCCTCCACTTT.

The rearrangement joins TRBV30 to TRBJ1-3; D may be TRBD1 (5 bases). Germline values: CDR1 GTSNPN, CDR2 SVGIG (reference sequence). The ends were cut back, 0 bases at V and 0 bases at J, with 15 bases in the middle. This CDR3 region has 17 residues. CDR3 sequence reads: CAWSVRTSGRSGNTIYF. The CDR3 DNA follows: TGTGCCTGGAGTGTACGGACGTCGGGGCGCTCTGGAAACACCATATATTTT.

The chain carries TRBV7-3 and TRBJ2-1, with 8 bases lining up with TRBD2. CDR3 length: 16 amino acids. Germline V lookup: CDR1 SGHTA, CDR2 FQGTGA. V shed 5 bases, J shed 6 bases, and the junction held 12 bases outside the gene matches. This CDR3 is CASSPTAGGGSNEQFF. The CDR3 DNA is TGTGCCAGCAGCCCAACGGCGGGCGGGGGGAGCAATGAGCAGTTCTTC.

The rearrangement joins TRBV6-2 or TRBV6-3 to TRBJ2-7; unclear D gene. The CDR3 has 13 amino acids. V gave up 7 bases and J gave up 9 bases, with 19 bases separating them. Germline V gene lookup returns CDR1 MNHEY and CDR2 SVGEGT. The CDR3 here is CASTRDTTQVQYF. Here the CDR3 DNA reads TGTGCCAGCACCAGAGACACCACCCAAGTGCAGTACTTC.

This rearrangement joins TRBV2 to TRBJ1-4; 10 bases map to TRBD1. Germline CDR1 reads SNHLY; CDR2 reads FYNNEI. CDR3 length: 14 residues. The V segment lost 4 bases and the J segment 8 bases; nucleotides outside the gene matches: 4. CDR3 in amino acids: CASSGGTGDEKLFF. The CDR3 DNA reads TGTGCCAGCAGTGGGGGGACAGGGGACGAAAAACTGTTTTTT.

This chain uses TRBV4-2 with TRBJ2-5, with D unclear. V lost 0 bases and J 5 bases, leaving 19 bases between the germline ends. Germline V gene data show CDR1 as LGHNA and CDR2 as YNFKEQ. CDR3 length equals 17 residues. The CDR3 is CASSQDPSLAMGETQYF. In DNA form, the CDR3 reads TGTGCCAGCAGCCAAGACCCTAGTCTGGCGATGGGGGAGACCCAGTACTTC.

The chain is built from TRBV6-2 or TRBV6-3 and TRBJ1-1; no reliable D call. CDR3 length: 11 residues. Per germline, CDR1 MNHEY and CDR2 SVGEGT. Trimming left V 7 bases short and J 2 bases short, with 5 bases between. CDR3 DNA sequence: TGTGCCAGCACTCGTAACACTGAAGCTTTCTTT. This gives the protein CASTRNTEAFF.

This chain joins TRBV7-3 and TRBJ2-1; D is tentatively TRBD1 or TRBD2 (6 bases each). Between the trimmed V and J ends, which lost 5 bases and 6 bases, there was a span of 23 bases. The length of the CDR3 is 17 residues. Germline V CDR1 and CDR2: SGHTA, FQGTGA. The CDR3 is CASSRGSGQSFGNEQFF. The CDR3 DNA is TGTGCCAGCAGCCGGGGGTCAGGACAGTCATTTGGCAATGAGCAGTTCTTC.

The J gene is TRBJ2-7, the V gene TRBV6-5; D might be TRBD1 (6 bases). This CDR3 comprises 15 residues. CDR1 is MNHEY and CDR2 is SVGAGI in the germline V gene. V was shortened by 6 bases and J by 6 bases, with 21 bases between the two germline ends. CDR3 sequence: CASRPQTGKGSEQYF. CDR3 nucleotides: TGTGCCAGCAGACCTCAAACAGGGAAGGGCTCCGAGCAGTACTTC.

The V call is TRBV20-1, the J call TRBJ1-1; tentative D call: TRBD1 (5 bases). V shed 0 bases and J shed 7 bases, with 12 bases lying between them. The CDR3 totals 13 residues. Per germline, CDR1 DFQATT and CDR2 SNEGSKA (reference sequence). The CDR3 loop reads CSARDGGGSEAFF. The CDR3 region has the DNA TGCAGTGCTAGAGATGGGGGAGGGAGTGAAGCTTTCTTT.

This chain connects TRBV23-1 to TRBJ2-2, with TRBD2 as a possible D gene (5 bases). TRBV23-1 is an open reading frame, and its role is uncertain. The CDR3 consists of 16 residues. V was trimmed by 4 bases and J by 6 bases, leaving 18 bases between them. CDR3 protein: CASSRKWRITSGELFF. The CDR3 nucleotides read TGCGCCAGCAGTCGAAAGTGGAGGATTACCTCCGGGGAGCTGTTTTTT.

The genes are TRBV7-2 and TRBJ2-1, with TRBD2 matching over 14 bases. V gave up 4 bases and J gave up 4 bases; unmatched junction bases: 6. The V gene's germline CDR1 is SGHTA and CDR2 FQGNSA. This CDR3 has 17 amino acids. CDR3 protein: CASSSRLAGGPYNEQFF. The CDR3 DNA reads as TGTGCCAGCAGCTCCAGACTAGCGGGAGGGCCTTACAATGAGCAGTTCTTC.

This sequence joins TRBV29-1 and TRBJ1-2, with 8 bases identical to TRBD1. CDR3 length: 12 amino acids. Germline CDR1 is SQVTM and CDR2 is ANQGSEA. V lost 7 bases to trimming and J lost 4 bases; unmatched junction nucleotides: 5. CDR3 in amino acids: CSAGQDVYGYTF. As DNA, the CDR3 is TGCAGCGCGGGACAGGACGTCTATGGCTACACCTTC.

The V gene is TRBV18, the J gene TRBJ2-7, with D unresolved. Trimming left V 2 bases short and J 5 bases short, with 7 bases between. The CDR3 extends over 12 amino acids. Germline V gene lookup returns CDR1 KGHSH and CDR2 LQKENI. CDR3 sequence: CASSPKSNEQYF. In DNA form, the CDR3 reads TGTGCCAGCTCACCAAAATCCAACGAGCAGTACTTC.

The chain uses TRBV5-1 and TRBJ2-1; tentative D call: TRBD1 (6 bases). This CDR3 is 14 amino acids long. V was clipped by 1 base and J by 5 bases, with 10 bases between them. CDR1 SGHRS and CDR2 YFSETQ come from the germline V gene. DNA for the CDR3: TGCGCCAGCAGCTTGACGGACAGACACAATGAGCAGTTCTTC. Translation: CASSLTDRHNEQFF.

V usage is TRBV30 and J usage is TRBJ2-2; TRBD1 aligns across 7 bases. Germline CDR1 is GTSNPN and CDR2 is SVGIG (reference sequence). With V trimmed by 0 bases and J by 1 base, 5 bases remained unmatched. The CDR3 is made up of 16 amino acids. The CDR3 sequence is CAWSVKGAWNTGELFF. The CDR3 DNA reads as TGTGCCTGGAGTGTAAAGGGGGCATGGAACACCGGGGAGCTGTTTTTT.

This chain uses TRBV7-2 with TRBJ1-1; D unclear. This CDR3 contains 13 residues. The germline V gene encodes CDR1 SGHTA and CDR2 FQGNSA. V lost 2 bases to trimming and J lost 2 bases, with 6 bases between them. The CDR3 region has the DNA TGTGCCAGCAGCTTATCGATAAACACTGAAGCTTTCTTT. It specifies CASSLSINTEAFF.

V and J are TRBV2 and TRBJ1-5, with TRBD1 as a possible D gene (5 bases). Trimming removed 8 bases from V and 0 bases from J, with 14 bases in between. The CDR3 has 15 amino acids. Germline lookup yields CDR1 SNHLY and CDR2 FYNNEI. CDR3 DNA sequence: TGTGCCAGCGTCCTCTCCGGGACTAGCAATCAGCCCCAGCATTTT. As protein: CASVLSGTSNQPQHF.

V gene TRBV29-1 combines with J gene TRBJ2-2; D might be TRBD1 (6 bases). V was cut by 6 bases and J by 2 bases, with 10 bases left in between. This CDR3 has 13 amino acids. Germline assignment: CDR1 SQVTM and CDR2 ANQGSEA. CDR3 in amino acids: CSVRTANTGELFF. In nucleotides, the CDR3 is TGCAGCGTGAGGACAGCAAACACCGGGGAGCTGTTTTTT.

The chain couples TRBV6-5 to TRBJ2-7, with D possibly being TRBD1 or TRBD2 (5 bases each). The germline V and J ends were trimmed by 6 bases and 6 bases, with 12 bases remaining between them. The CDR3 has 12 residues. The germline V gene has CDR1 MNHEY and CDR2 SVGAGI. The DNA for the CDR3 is TGTGCCAGCAGCCGCACGGGGCTCGAGCAGTACTTC. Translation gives CASSRTGLEQYF.

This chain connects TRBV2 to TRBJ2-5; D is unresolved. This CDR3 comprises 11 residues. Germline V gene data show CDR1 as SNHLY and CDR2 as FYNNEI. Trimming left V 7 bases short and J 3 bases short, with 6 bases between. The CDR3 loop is CASTVEETQYF. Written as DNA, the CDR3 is TGTGCCAGCACGGTAGAAGAGACCCAGTACTTC.

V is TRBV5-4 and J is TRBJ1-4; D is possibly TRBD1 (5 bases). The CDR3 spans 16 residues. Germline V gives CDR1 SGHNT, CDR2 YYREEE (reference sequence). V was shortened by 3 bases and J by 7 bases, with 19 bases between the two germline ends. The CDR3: CASSSTTGGTREKLFF. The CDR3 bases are TGTGCCAGCAGCTCAACTACCGGGGGGACTCGTGAAAAACTGTTTTTT.